Below, 32 T cell receptor beta chains from the same sample are listed, as sequenced in a study of blood T cell repertoires in COVID-19 (dated by TCRdb to about 2020). The method was the immunoSEQ multiplex PCR assay. TCRdb's version of the immuneACCESS table is confined to in-frame rearrangements and falls short of the full clone set. An unresolved V gene accounts for under half of the shortfall where checked; the remainder is of unknown origin. The sample profile shows around 25,000 clones; just over 85% of them were found once. The ten top clones hold over 20% of the sample. Specimen: peripheral blood. The source is a man aged 65 to 79 in a cohort sampled during active COVID-19.

The chain couples TRBV4-2 to TRBJ1-5, with a weak D call TRBD1 (6 bases). With 0 bases removed from V and 8 bases from J, the gap between germline ends came to 14 bases. The germline V gene encodes CDR1 LGHNA and CDR2 YNFKEQ. The CDR3 is 15 residues long. The CDR3 protein is CASSQDTTGYKPQHF. The CDR3 nucleotides are TGTGCCAGCAGCCAAGATACCACAGGGTATAAGCCCCAGCATTTT.

CDR3 bases: TGTGCCAGCAGTGCCGCGGGGGCAGGGACCCCCTACGAGCAGTACTTC. As protein: CASSAAGAGTPYEQYF. The chain employs TRBV6-1 and TRBJ2-7; the D gene is possibly TRBD2 (7 bases). The CDR3 loop spans 16 amino acids. Germline values: CDR1 MNHNS, CDR2 SASEGT. Between the trimmed V and J ends, which lost 4 bases and 2 bases, there was a span of 18 bases.

This rearrangement joins TRBV5-1 to TRBJ2-5; maybe TRBD2 (7 bases). The germline V gene has CDR1 SGHRS and CDR2 YFSETQ. V was cut by 2 bases and J by 4 bases, with 9 bases left in between. CDR3 length equals 13 residues. The CDR3 DNA reads as TGCGCCAGCAGCTTAGGGGGGGGAGAGACCCAGTACTTC. This encodes CASSLGGGETQYF.

The V call is TRBV6-5, the J call TRBJ1-2; 9 bases map to TRBD1. Per germline, CDR1 MNHEY and CDR2 SVGAGI. With 2 bases clipped from V and 6 bases from J, the junction kept 7 bases outside the gene matches. CDR3 length equals 15 residues. The CDR3 sequence: CASSYTGGVSNGYTF. As DNA, the CDR3 is TGTGCCAGCAGTTACACAGGGGGCGTTTCGAATGGCTACACCTTC.

The chain employs TRBV5-4 and TRBJ2-7, with TRBD2 matching over 7 bases. V dropped 4 bases and J dropped 4; count of bases not matched to a gene: 14. Germline V gene lookup returns CDR1 SGHNT and CDR2 YYREEE (reference sequence). This CDR3 spans 16 amino acids. The CDR3 nucleotides are TGTGCCAGCAGCCATAGGAGGGGCGGGAGAGTTTACGAGCAGTACTTC. Translating gives CASSHRRGGRVYEQYF.

The chain has TRBV5-1 and TRBJ2-2; TRBD2 is a possible D gene (5 bases). The V end was cut by 3 bases, the J end by 4 bases, with 19 bases between. The CDR3 covers 17 residues. Germline values: CDR1 SGHRS, CDR2 YFSETQ. The CDR3 region has the DNA TGCGCCAGCAGCTCTTACCCCGGACGAGGGATCACCGGGGAGCTGTTTTTT. Amino acids: CASSSYPGRGITGELFF.

This chain uses TRBV2 with TRBJ2-3; D uncertain. The V gene lost 2 bases and the J gene lost 3 bases, with 9 bases spanning the gap. Germline-derived CDR1 and CDR2 are SNHLY and FYNNEI. The CDR3 has 14 residues. The CDR3 DNA reads as TGTGCCAGCAGTGAATCGTCTAGAACAGATACGCAGTATTTT. This sequence encodes CASSESSRTDTQYF.

The rearrangement joins TRBV14 to TRBJ2-5; 7 positions match TRBD1. V gave up 4 bases and J gave up 2 bases; unmatched junction bases: 7. Germline V CDR1 and CDR2: SGHDN, FVKESK. This CDR3 spans 15 amino acids. Here the CDR3 DNA reads TGTGCCAGCAGCCGTCAACAGGGGATGCAAGAGACCCAGTACTTC. Translation gives CASSRQQGMQETQYF.

V gene TRBV4-1 combines with J gene TRBJ2-3; 11 bases map to TRBD2. Germline CDR1 and CDR2: MGHRA and YSYEKL. Unmatched junction bases numbered 5, after V lost 1 base and J lost 2 bases. The CDR3 runs 17 residues. Here the CDR3 DNA reads TGCGCCAGCAGCCAAGCAACTAGCGGGAGCTACACAGATACGCAGTATTTT. Its translation is CASSQATSGSYTDTQYF.

The chain has TRBV2 and TRBJ1-5; TRBD1 matches 10 bases. The CDR3 runs to 15 residues. Germline CDR1 and CDR2: SNHLY and FYNNEI. The V segment lost 6 bases and the J segment 4 bases; nucleotides outside the gene matches: 6. CDR3 protein: CASSVDRGPNQPQHF. CDR3 nucleotide sequence: TGTGCCAGCAGCGTTGACAGGGGGCCTAATCAGCCCCAGCATTTT.

The rearrangement joins TRBV6-5 to TRBJ2-7; 8 bases align to TRBD1. The ends lost 6 bases at V and 0 bases at J; junction bases unmatched: 7. The CDR3 loop spans 15 amino acids. The V gene's germline CDR1 is MNHEY and CDR2 SVGAGI. The CDR3 bases are TGTGCCAGCAGGAGGGACAGGATAAGCTCCTACGAGCAGTACTTC. Its protein is CASRRDRISSYEQYF.

This clone has a handful of counts. This chain links TRBV7-2 with TRBJ2-7, with D uncertain. This CDR3 is 14 amino acids long. The V end was cut by 1 base, the J end by 2 bases, with 9 bases between. Germline V gene data show CDR1 as SGHTA and CDR2 as FQGNSA. The CDR3 DNA follows: TGTGCCAGCAGCTTAGTCGCAGGAACCTACGAGCAGTACTTC. Protein: CASSLVAGTYEQYF.

V and J are TRBV11-2 and TRBJ2-1; TRBD2 matches at 14 bases. The CDR3 runs to 16 residues. Germline CDR1 SGHAT, CDR2 FQNNGV. Trimming removed 4 bases from V and 8 bases from J; junction bases left unmatched: 7. The CDR3, as DNA: TGTGCCAGCAGCTCCGCCGGGACTAGCGGGAGTTATGAGCAGTTCTTC. Translation: CASSSAGTSGSYEQFF.

V is TRBV6-6 and J is TRBJ2-1; 8 bases align to TRBD2. Germline values: CDR1 MNHNY, CDR2 SVGAGI (reference sequence). The V gene end was trimmed by 5 bases and the J gene end by 5 bases; junction bases not matched to a gene: 14. The CDR3 length is 17 residues. The CDR3 spells CASSPRGQTSANNEQFF. The CDR3 DNA sequence: TGTGCCAGCAGTCCCCGGGGCCAGACTAGCGCAAACAATGAGCAGTTCTTC.

The gene calls are TRBV28 and TRBJ1-2, with a tentative D call TRBD1 (6 bases). The germline V and J ends were trimmed by 7 bases and 3 bases, with 15 bases remaining between them. Germline V CDR1 and CDR2: MDHEN, SYDVKM. The length of the CDR3 is 14 residues. Here the CDR3 DNA reads TGTGCCAGCACCTACAGCAGGGGCCACTATGGCTACACCTTC. Protein sequence: CASTYSRGHYGYTF.

J is TRBJ2-3 and V is TRBV7-2; D might be TRBD1 (5 bases). Germline assignment: CDR1 SGHTA and CDR2 FQGNSA. Trimming left V 6 bases short and J 1 base short, with 14 bases between. The CDR3 contains 15 residues. The CDR3 DNA sequence: TGTGCCAGCAGTCCTGACAGTCTAGGCACAGATACGCAGTATTTT. Translated: CASSPDSLGTDTQYF.

This clone was counted only a few times. This rearrangement joins TRBV28 to TRBJ2-7; 7 nucleotides agree with TRBD2. V shed 0 bases, J shed 0 bases, and the junction held 2 bases outside the gene matches. Germline-derived CDR1 and CDR2 are MDHEN and SYDVKM. The CDR3 totals 15 residues. This CDR3 reads CASSLWGGSSYEQYF. CDR3 nucleotide sequence: TGTGCCAGCAGTTTATGGGGAGGGAGCTCCTACGAGCAGTACTTC. Looking up the rest from reference TRBV28 and TRBJ2-7 gives the full variable domain: DVKVTQSSRYLVKRTGEKVFLECVQDMDHENMFWYRQDPGLGLRLIYFSYDVKMKEKGDIPEGYSVSREKKERFSLILESASTNQTSMYLCASSLWGGSSYEQYFGPGTRLTVT.

This chain uses TRBV15 with TRBJ1-2; D may be TRBD1 (5 bases). Germline values: CDR1 LNHNV, CDR2 YYDKDF (reference sequence). The CDR3 has 15 residues. Trimming took 0 bases from V and 1 from J, leaving 9 bases between them. The CDR3 sequence: CATSRDQGLNYGYTF. In nucleotides, the CDR3 is TGTGCCACCAGCAGAGATCAGGGACTTAACTATGGCTACACCTTC.

The rearrangement joins TRBV19 to TRBJ2-7; possibly TRBD1 for D (6 bases). CDR3 length: 14 amino acids. The germline V gene encodes CDR1 LNHDA and CDR2 SQIVND (reference sequence). V lost 4 bases and J lost 3, with 13 bases in between. CDR3 DNA sequence: TGTGCCAGTAGTACCCCAGGCAGGGGCTACGAGCAGTACTTC. Translating gives CASSTPGRGYEQYF.

V and J are TRBV7-2 and TRBJ1-6, with 7 bases matching TRBD1. Germline V gene data show CDR1 as SGHTA and CDR2 as FQGNSA. The trim removed 8 bases at V and 6 bases at J, leaving 10 bases unmatched. The CDR3 covers 15 residues. The CDR3 sequence is CASRPGTVTNSPLHF. The CDR3 DNA reads as TGTGCCAGCCGACCCGGGACAGTCACTAATTCACCCCTCCACTTT.

The J gene is TRBJ2-1, the V gene TRBV19; tentative D call: TRBD2 (6 bases). The length of the CDR3 is 14 residues. Germline V gene sequence: CDR1 LNHDA, CDR2 SQIVND (reference sequence). The ends were cut back, 7 bases at V and 0 bases at J, with 10 bases in the middle. CDR3 residues: CASTGGTSYNEQFF. DNA of the CDR3: TGTGCCAGTACGGGCGGGACCTCCTACAATGAGCAGTTCTTC.

The J gene is TRBJ2-5, the V gene TRBV6-5, with 8 nucleotides matching TRBD1. The CDR3 is made up of 15 amino acids. V dropped 6 bases and J dropped 2; count of bases not matched to a gene: 8. From germline, CDR1 is MNHEY and CDR2 SVGAGI. As DNA, the CDR3 is TGTGCCAGCAGACACGGACAGGGAAGGCAAGAGACCCAGTACTTC. It is translated as CASRHGQGRQETQYF.

The chain employs TRBV11-3 and TRBJ2-1, with TRBD2 matching 12 bases. The CDR3 spans 19 residues. The J segment lost 4 bases and the V segment lost 1 base, leaving 11 bases of the junction unmatched. CDR1 is SGHNT and CDR2 is YENEEA in the germline V gene. CDR3 sequence: CASSLGLGRLAGEYNEQFF. The CDR3 DNA sequence: TGTGCCAGCAGCTTAGGGTTGGGCAGACTAGCGGGAGAATACAATGAGCAGTTCTTC. Using reference TRBV11-3 and TRBJ2-1 for the parts outside the CDR3, the full variable domain is EAGVVQSPRYKIIEKKQPVAFWCNPISGHNTLYWYLQNLGQGPELLIRYENEEAVDDSQLPKDRFSAERLKGVDSTLKIQPAELGDSAVYLCASSLGLGRLAGEYNEQFFGPGTRLTVL.

The rearrangement uses TRBV24-1 and TRBJ2-3; 13 positions match TRBD2. V lost 4 bases, J lost 5 bases, and 8 bases stayed unmatched. The CDR3 loop spans 17 amino acids. CDR1 is KGHDR and CDR2 is SFDVKD in the germline V gene. The CDR3 region is CATSDVGLAGEGDTQYF. CDR3 bases: TGTGCCACCAGTGACGTCGGACTAGCGGGGGAAGGAGATACGCAGTATTTT.

The CDR3 loop is CASSPTTGGSEKLFF. CDR3 nucleotides: TGTGCCAGCAGCCCTACGACAGGGGGGTCGGAAAAACTGTTTTTT. The chain employs TRBV9 and TRBJ1-4, with TRBD1 matching 9 bases. With 4 bases clipped from V and 8 bases from J, the junction kept 9 bases outside the gene matches. This CDR3 is 15 amino acids long. CDR1 is SGDLS and CDR2 is YYNGEE in the germline V gene.

The chain employs TRBV28 and TRBJ1-6; 9 bases match TRBD1. The ends lost 1 base at V and 7 bases at J; junction bases unmatched: 5. The germline gives CDR1 MDHEN, CDR2 SYDVKM. CDR3 size: 16 residues. The CDR3: CASSLFPGQGNSPLHF. DNA of the CDR3: TGTGCCAGCAGTTTATTCCCGGGACAGGGAAATTCACCCCTCCACTTT.

This chain joins TRBV6-5 and TRBJ2-2, with D perhaps matching TRBD1 (6 bases). Germline CDR1 MNHEY, CDR2 SVGAGI. With 7 bases removed from V and 6 bases from J, the gap between germline ends came to 12 bases. CDR3 length equals 13 residues. The CDR3 sequence: CASKNRDAGELFF. As DNA, the CDR3 is TGTGCCAGCAAGAACAGGGATGCCGGGGAGCTGTTTTTT.

V is TRBV7-9 and J is TRBJ1-4; D perhaps matches TRBD1 (5 bases). The CDR3 loop spans 15 amino acids. Per the germline V gene, CDR1 is SEHNR and CDR2 is FQNEAQ (reference sequence). Trimming took 6 bases from V and 7 from J, leaving 18 bases between them. DNA for the CDR3: TGTGCCAGCAGAGGTTCAGGGTCGCTTAGTGAAAAACTGTTTTTT. It encodes CASRGSGSLSEKLFF.

The chain employs TRBV2 and TRBJ2-1; TRBD2 matches 8 bases. Germline CDR1 is SNHLY and CDR2 is FYNNEI. V lost 2 bases, J lost 5 bases, and 8 bases stayed unmatched. CDR3 size: 16 residues. CDR3 residues: CASSERLAGLNNEQFF. For the CDR3, the DNA is TGTGCCAGCAGTGAAAGGCTAGCGGGCTTAAACAATGAGCAGTTCTTC.

The V call is TRBV10-3, the J call TRBJ2-7, with a possible D match to TRBD1 (6 bases). The germline CDR1 and CDR2 sequences are ENHRY and SYGVKD. CDR3 size: 14 residues. V was clipped by 6 bases and J by 0 bases, with 12 bases between them. CDR3 in amino acids: CAIRVGDNSYEQYF. The CDR3 nucleotides read TGTGCCATCAGGGTGGGGGACAACTCCTACGAGCAGTACTTC.

The gene calls are TRBV18 and TRBJ1-1, with D hard to call. Per germline, CDR1 KGHSH and CDR2 LQKENI. The CDR3 has 14 residues. V lost 3 bases, J lost 5 bases, and 13 bases lay in between. The CDR3 loop is CASSPLNGVTEAFF. The CDR3 DNA sequence: TGTGCCAGCTCACCTCTTAACGGGGTTACTGAAGCTTTCTTT.

This clone was recorded a few times. This chain connects TRBV7-9 to TRBJ1-5; possibly TRBD1 for D (6 bases). CDR1 SEHNR and CDR2 FQNEAQ come from the germline V gene (reference sequence). V was pared by 3 bases and J by 4 bases, with 13 bases between. The CDR3 loop spans 15 amino acids. CDR3 in amino acids: CASSFGQQPNQPQHF. CDR3 bases: TGTGCCAGCAGCTTCGGACAGCAGCCGAATCAGCCCCAGCATTTT.